These 13 T cell receptor beta chains were sequenced from one sample in a study of cytomegalovirus exposure and HLA in healthy donors. The PCR contained 60 Vbeta and 13 Jbeta primers. Clones were sequenced by immunoSEQ multiplex PCR, and TCRdb holds only the in-frame ones, with some missing. The sample has about 190,000 clones; 84% are singletons. The sequenced sample was PBMCs. The receptors here all came from a woman in her forties or fifties in good health and CMV-seropositive.

The CDR3 spells CASSLSAGSGNTIYF. Written as DNA, the CDR3 is TGTGCCAGCAGCTTATCTGCGGGCTCTGGAAACACCATATATTTT. The chain combines TRBV7-9 with TRBJ1-3; D unresolved. Germline-derived CDR1 and CDR2 are SEHNR and FQNEAQ (reference sequence). The CDR3 spans 15 residues. Trimming removed 2 bases from V and 0 bases from J, with 8 bases in between.

CDR3 nucleotides: TGTGCCAGCAGCCCAGCTCCGGGACAGGGGCACGAGCAGTACTTC. This translates into CASSPAPGQGHEQYF. V gene TRBV5-4 combines with J gene TRBJ2-7; 10 bases align to TRBD1. Germline CDR1 and CDR2: SGHNT and YYREEE (reference sequence). The CDR3 is 15 residues long. The ends lost 4 bases at V and 5 bases at J; junction bases unmatched: 9.

The sample holds many counts of this clone. V usage is TRBV5-1 and J usage is TRBJ2-7, with TRBD1 as a possible D gene (6 bases). V lost 0 bases, J lost 7 bases, and 11 bases lay in between. Per the germline V gene, CDR1 is SGHRS and CDR2 is YFSETQ. The CDR3 is made up of 13 amino acids. CDR3 sequence: CASSLGQVGEQYF. CDR3 sequence (DNA): TGCGCCAGCAGCTTGGGACAGGTGGGAGAGCAGTACTTC.

The rearrangement links TRBV19 to TRBJ1-1; D is undetermined. The CDR3 covers 13 residues. Between the trimmed V and J ends, which lost 3 bases and 0 bases, there was a span of 5 bases. From germline, CDR1 is LNHDA and CDR2 SQIVND (reference sequence). CDR3 loop: CASSIQVNTEAFF. The CDR3 coding sequence is TGTGCCAGTAGTATCCAGGTGAACACTGAAGCTTTCTTT.

V gene TRBV7-9 combines with J gene TRBJ2-3; 7 positions match TRBD1. Trimming cost V 5 bases and J 0 bases; bases outside gene matches: 5. The CDR3 runs 15 residues. Germline V gives CDR1 SEHNR, CDR2 FQNEAQ (reference sequence). CDR3 sequence: CASSPWGQSTDTQYF. The CDR3 DNA reads TGTGCCAGCAGCCCCTGGGGACAGAGCACAGATACGCAGTATTTT.

This clone showed up just once. V and J are TRBV7-9 and TRBJ2-7, with D possibly being TRBD1 (6 bases). This CDR3 is 12 amino acids long. The V end lost 4 bases, the J end lost 3 bases, and 7 bases lay between the germline ends. Germline V lookup: CDR1 SEHNR, CDR2 FQNEAQ (reference sequence). The chain's CDR3 is CASSSGVYEQYF. CDR3 nucleotide sequence: TGTGCCAGCAGCTCAGGGGTCTACGAGCAGTACTTC.

Only a few counts were recorded for this clone. The rearrangement joins TRBV19 to TRBJ1-5, with TRBD1 identical over 7 bases. Germline CDR1 is LNHDA and CDR2 is SQIVND (reference sequence). V lost 6 bases and J lost 4; bases outside the gene matches: 0. The CDR3 is made up of 12 amino acids. CDR3 nucleotide sequence: TGTGCCAGTAGGACAGGGAATCAGCCCCAGCATTTT. Encoded protein: CASRTGNQPQHF. Using reference TRBV19 and TRBJ1-5 for the parts outside the CDR3, the full variable domain is DGGITQSPKYLFRKEGQNVTLSCEQNLNHDAMYWYRQDPGQGLRLIYYSQIVNDFQKGDIAEGYSVSREKKESFPLTVTSAQKNPTAFYLCASRTGNQPQHFGDGTRLSIL.

The rearrangement uses TRBV5-6 and TRBJ2-7, with D perhaps matching TRBD2 (6 bases). Between the trimmed V and J ends, which lost 0 bases and 2 bases, there was a span of 12 bases. The CDR3 runs 15 residues. Per the germline V gene, CDR1 is SGHDT and CDR2 is YYEEEE. The CDR3 bases are TGTGCCAGCAGCTTGGGGGACTTCCGCGCCTACGAGCAGTACTTC. Amino acid sequence: CASSLGDFRAYEQYF.

The V call is TRBV4-3, the J call TRBJ1-6; possibly TRBD1 for D (6 bases). The V gene lost 4 bases and the J gene lost 10 bases, with 17 bases spanning the gap. The CDR3 spans 15 residues. Germline CDR1 and CDR2: LGHNA and YSLEER. The CDR3: CASSPRQEARSPLHF. The DNA for the CDR3 is TGCGCCAGCAGCCCTAGACAGGAGGCACGGTCACCCCTCCACTTT.

With regard to this clone: Because the CDR3 is missing its conserved closing phenylalanine or tryptophan, this is likely a read error. This chain links TRBV6-1 with TRBJ1-4, with 9 positions matching TRBD1. The CDR3 consists of 15 residues. V lost 3 bases and J lost 3; bases outside the gene matches: 2. Per the germline V gene, CDR1 is MNHNS and CDR2 is SASEGT. In DNA, the CDR3 is TGTGCCAGCAGTGATGGGGACAGGGCTAATGAAAAACTGTTTCTT. This gives the protein CASSDGDRANEKLFL.

This rearrangement joins TRBV6-4 to TRBJ1-1; D is ambiguous. This CDR3 region has 12 residues. Germline CDR1 and CDR2: MRHNA and SNTAGT. V was cut by 6 bases and J by 10 bases, with 15 bases left in between. The CDR3 DNA follows: TGTGCCAGCAGCCGAGACGGGTGGATAGCTTTCTTT. It codes for CASSRDGWIAFF.

The rearrangement joins TRBV9 to TRBJ2-7; TRBD2 agrees at 9 bases. Looked up from germline, CDR1 is SGDLS and CDR2 is YYNGEE. Trimming removed 6 bases from V and 5 bases from J; junction bases left unmatched: 9. The CDR3 sequence is 14 residues long. The CDR3 loop reads CASNRAGGKDEQYF. CDR3 DNA sequence: TGTGCCAGCAACCGAGCGGGGGGCAAGGACGAGCAGTACTTC.

The V call is TRBV6-4, the J call TRBJ2-3; 8 nucleotides line up with TRBD1. Germline CDR1 is MRHNA and CDR2 is SNTAGT. J lost 10 bases, V lost 2 bases, and 8 bases had no gene match. This CDR3 has 14 residues. The CDR3 spells CASSDTPGQGAQYF. The CDR3 DNA reads TGTGCCAGCAGTGACACCCCCGGACAGGGTGCGCAGTATTTT.